The clone carrying this T cell receptor (beta chain) was recorded a few times. Unique molecular identifiers were incorporated when the TCRbeta library was constructed. TCRdb reprocessed the PCR reads with MiXCR, giving one entry per CDR3 protein. The sample contains a few hundred thousand distinct CDR3 sequences, about 11% of which appear only once. The V gene's germline CDR1 is SEHNR and CDR2 FQNEAQ (reference sequence). Trimming stripped 5 bases from V and 1 base from J, with 14 bases between. The CDR3 loop spans 15 amino acids. The data were obtained in a study of T-cell reconstitution after alpha-beta-depleted transplantation in children.

This receptor was taken from a human donor who donated a stem cell graft to a child with acute myeloid leukemia. The V gene is TRBV7-9, the J gene TRBJ1-1; D is uncertain. The specimen was PBMCs from the stem cell graft donor, collected from the stem cell graft. Here the CDR3 reads CASSPPGQKNTEAFF. DNA for the CDR3: TGTGCCAGCAGCCCCCCAGGTCAGAAGAACACTGAAGCTTTCTTT.